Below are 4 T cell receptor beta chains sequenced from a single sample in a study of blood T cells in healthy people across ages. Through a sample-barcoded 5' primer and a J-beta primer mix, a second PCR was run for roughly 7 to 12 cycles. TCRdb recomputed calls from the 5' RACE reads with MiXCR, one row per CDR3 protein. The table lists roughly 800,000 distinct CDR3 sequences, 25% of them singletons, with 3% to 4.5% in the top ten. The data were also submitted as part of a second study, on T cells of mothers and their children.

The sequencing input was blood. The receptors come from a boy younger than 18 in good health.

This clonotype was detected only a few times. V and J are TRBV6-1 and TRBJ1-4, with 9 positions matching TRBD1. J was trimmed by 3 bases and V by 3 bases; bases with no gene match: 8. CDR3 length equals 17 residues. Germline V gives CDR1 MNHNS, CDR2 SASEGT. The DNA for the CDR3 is TGTGCCAGCAGTGACCCGGGACAGGGTTGGGCTAATGAAAAACTGTTTTTT. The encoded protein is CASSDPGQGWANEKLFF.

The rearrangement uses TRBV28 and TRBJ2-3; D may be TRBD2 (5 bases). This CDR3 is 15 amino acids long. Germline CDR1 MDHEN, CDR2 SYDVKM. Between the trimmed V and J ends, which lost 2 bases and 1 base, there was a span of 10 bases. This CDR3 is CASSLPLSGTDTQYF. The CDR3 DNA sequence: TGTGCCAGCAGTTTACCCCTTAGCGGCACAGATACGCAGTATTTT.

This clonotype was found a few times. CDR3: CASSWMSGGAEDEQFF. The CDR3 region has the DNA TGTGCCAGCAGTTGGATGAGCGGGGGGGCAGAGGATGAGCAGTTCTTC. This chain joins TRBV6-2 or TRBV6-3 and TRBJ2-1; TRBD2 matches at 10 bases. CDR1 is MNHEY and CDR2 is SVGEGT in the germline V gene. The CDR3 contains 16 residues. The V gene end was trimmed by 4 bases and the J gene end by 8 bases; junction bases not matched to a gene: 11.

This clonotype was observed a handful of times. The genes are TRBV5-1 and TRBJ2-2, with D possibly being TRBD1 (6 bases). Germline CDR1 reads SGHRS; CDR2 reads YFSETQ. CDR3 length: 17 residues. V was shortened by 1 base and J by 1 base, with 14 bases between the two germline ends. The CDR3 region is CASSLKQGPMNTGELFF. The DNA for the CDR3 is TGCGCCAGCAGCTTGAAACAGGGACCCATGAACACCGGGGAGCTGTTTTTT.